This T cell receptor (beta chain) was captured in a study of T cells in localized non-small cell lung cancer. Data came from immunoSEQ multiplex PCR; TCRdb stores just in-frame clones and leaves some out. The sample lists some 5,000 clones, around 26% occurring once. CDR3 length: 15 residues. Trimming cost V 5 bases and J 4 bases, with 14 bases left between them. Looked up from germline, CDR1 is SGHNT and CDR2 is YENEEA. This clone was detected a few times. The input for sequencing was lung tumor tissue, taken before any cancer treatment. This chain uses TRBV11-3 with TRBJ2-2; TRBD2 might be the D (6 bases). The clonotype comes from a female donor at least 60 years old with stage I lung adenocarcinoma. The CDR3 loop reads CASSRPGLLTGELFF. The DNA for the CDR3 is TGTGCCAGCAGCCGACCGGGACTCCTCACCGGGGAGCTGTTTTTT.